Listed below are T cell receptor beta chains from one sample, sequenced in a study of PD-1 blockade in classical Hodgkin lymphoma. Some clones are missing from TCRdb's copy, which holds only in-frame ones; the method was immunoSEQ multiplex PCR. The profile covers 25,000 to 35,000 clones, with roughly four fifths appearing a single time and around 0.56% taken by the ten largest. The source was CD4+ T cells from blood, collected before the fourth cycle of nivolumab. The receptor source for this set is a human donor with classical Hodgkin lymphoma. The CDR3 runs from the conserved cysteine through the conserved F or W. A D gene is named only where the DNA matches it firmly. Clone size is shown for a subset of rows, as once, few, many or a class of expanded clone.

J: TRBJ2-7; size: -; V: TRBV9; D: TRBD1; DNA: TGTGCCAGCAGCGTGGGTACAGGGGTTGCTGGGGTCCTCTACGAGCAGTACTTC; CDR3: CASSVGTGVAGVLYEQYF
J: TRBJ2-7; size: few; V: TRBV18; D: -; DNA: TGTGCCAGCTCACCTTTGCCTAACTACGAGCAGTACTTC; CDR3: CASSPLPNYEQYF
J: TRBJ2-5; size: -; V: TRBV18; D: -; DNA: TGTGCCAGCTCTTGGGGCCCAGGGCAAGAGACCCAGTACTTC; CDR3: CASSWGPGQETQYF
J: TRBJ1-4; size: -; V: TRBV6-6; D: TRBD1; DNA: TGTGCCAGCAGTTACGTCGGACAGGGCGGGGGTGAAAAACTGTTTTTT; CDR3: CASSYVGQGGGEKLFF
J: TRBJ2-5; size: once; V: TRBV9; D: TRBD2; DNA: TGTGCCAGCAGCGTAGGGCCGGGAAGCGGGGGGGTTCAAGAGACCCAGTACTTC; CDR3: CASSVGPGSGGVQETQYF
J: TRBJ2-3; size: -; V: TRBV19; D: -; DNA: TGTGCCAGTAGTGCCGCCCTTACCACAGATACGCAGTATTTT; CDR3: CASSAALTTDTQYF
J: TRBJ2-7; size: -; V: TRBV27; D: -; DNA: TGTGCCAGCAGTTTATCGGCGGGCCAGGGCGGTTACGAGCAGTACTTC; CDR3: CASSLSAGQGGYEQYF
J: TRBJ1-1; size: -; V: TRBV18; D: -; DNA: TGTGCCAGCTCACCACAAGCAGACCTGAACACTGAAGCTTTCTTT; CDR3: CASSPQADLNTEAFF
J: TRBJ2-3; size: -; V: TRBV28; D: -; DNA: TGTGCCAGCAGTTCCACCAGCCTCTGGGGGAGGGGGGCCACAGATACGCAGTATTTT; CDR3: CASSSTSLWGRGATDTQYF
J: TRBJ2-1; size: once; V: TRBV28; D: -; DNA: TGTGCCAGCAGTTTCCGGCTCAGGGGTCACAATGAGCAGTTCTTC; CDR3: CASSFRLRGHNEQFF
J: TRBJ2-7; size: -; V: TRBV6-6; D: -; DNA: TGTGCCAGCAGTTACTCGCGGGTCGGGGCCTCCTACGAGCAGTACTTC; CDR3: CASSYSRVGASYEQYF